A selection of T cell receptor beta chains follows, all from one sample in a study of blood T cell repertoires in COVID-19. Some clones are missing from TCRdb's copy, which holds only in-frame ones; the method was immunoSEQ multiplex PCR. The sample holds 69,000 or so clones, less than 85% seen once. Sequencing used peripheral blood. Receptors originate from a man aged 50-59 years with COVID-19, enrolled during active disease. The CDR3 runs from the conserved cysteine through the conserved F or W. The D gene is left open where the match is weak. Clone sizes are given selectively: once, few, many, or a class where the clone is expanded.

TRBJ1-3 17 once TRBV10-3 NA CAISESTGAGAGNTIYF TGTGCCATCAGTGAGTCGACCGGAGCGGGGGCTGGAAACACCATATATTTT
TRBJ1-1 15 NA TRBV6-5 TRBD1 CASSYKTGLATEAFF TGTGCCAGCAGTTACAAGACAGGGCTAGCGACTGAAGCTTTCTTT
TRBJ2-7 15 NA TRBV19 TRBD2 CASSAAGTSFYEQYF TGTGCCAGTAGTGCCGCCGGGACTAGCTTCTACGAGCAGTACTTC
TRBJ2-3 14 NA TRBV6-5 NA CAIRTPQETDTQYF TGTGCCATCCGGACACCTCAGGAGACAGATACGCAGTATTTT
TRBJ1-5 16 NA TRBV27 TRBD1 CASSFQGQGQHQPQHF TGTGCCAGCAGTTTTCAGGGACAGGGGCAACATCAGCCCCAGCATTTT
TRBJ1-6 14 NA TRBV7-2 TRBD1 CASSWDREGSPLHF TGTGCCAGCAGCTGGGACAGGGAGGGTTCACCCCTCCACTTT
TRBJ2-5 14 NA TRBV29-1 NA CSVEDSVFEETQYF TGCAGCGTTGAAGATTCCGTTTTTGAAGAGACCCAGTACTTC
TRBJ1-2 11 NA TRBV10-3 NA CAISVAQGYTF TGTGCCATCAGTGTAGCCCAGGGCTACACCTTC
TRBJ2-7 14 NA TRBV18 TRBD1 CASSSRQGADEQYF TGTGCCAGCTCATCACGACAGGGGGCCGACGAGCAGTACTTC
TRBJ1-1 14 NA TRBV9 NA CASSPSPAAPSAFF TGTGCCAGCAGCCCCAGCCCGGCGGCCCCGTCAGCTTTCTTT
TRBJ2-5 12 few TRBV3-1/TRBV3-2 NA CASSGNQETQYF TGTGCCAGCAGCGGCAACCAAGAGACCCAGTACTTC
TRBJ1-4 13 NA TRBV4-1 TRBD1 CASSYRQGEKLFF TGCGCCAGCAGCTACAGACAGGGTGAAAAACTGTTTTTT
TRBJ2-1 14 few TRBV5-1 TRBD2 CASRSSGGENEQFF TGCGCCAGCAGGTCTAGCGGGGGGGAAAATGAGCAGTTCTTC
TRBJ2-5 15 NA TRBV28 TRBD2 CASSSGGGVQETQYF TGTGCCAGCAGTTCAGGCGGGGGAGTTCAAGAGACCCAGTACTTC
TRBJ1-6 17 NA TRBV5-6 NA CASSFYPATDNNSPLHF TGTGCCAGCAGCTTTTACCCCGCGACAGACAATAATTCACCCCTCCACTTT
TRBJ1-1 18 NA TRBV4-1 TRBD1 CASSQAVDRGFGNTEAFF TGCGCCAGCAGCCAAGCTGTTGACAGGGGGTTTGGTAACACTGAAGCTTTCTTT
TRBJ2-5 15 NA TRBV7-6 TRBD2 CASSPSGLASETQYF TGTGCCAGCAGCCCGTCGGGACTAGCTTCGGAGACCCAGTACTTC
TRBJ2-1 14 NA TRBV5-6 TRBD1 CASSSPGQGREQFF TGTGCCAGCAGCTCTCCGGGACAGGGACGCGAGCAGTTCTTC
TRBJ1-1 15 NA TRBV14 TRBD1 CASSQQGARNTEAFF TGTGCCAGCAGCCAGCAGGGGGCTAGGAACACTGAAGCTTTCTTT
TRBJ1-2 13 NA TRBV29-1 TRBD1 CSASTGGVWGYTF TGCAGCGCATCGACAGGGGGCGTTTGGGGCTACACCTTC